Below are 8 T cell receptor beta chains sequenced from a single sample in a study of blood T cell repertoires in COVID-19. TCRdb's copy holds only in-frame clones and misses some; the assay was immunoSEQ multiplex PCR. In the table there are about 64,000 clones, more than 75% of which are singletons. The sample was peripheral blood. The origin of the receptors is a man in his fifties with active COVID-19.

The gene calls are TRBV6-5 and TRBJ1-2, with TRBD1 identical over 8 bases. CDR1 MNHEY and CDR2 SVGAGI come from the germline V gene. Trimming took 6 bases from V and 5 from J; bases not matched to a gene: 11. The CDR3 has 15 residues. The CDR3 nucleotides read TGTGCCAGCAGAAAACAGGGGGGAATTCAGTATGGCTACACCTTC. It translates to CASRKQGGIQYGYTF.

In this sample, this clone turned up a few times. CDR3 residues: CASSTGTGGSPLHF. CDR3 bases: TGTGCCAGCAGTACCGGGACAGGCGGGTCACCCCTCCACTTT. The V call is TRBV2, the J call TRBJ1-6; 8 bases fit TRBD1. Trimming removed 5 bases from V and 10 bases from J; junction bases left unmatched: 7. CDR1 is SNHLY and CDR2 is FYNNEI in the germline V gene. CDR3 length: 14 residues.

The chain joins TRBV9 to TRBJ1-5, with no clear D. Per germline, CDR1 SGDLS and CDR2 YYNGEE. This CDR3 is 14 amino acids long. Trimming removed 4 bases at V and 8 bases at J, with 16 bases between. Here the CDR3 reads CASSPSDVEKPQHF. DNA of the CDR3: TGTGCCAGCAGCCCGTCAGATGTGGAGAAGCCCCAGCATTTT.

The chain employs TRBV27 and TRBJ2-1; TRBD2 agrees at 13 bases. Germline loops: CDR1 MNHEY, CDR2 SMNVEV (reference sequence). This CDR3 comprises 15 residues. V was clipped by 5 bases and J by 12 bases; unmatched bases: 10. The chain's CDR3 is CASSARTSGSAPQFF. In DNA form, the CDR3 reads TGTGCCAGCAGTGCCCGGACTAGCGGGAGTGCTCCGCAGTTCTTC.

The chain joins TRBV7-6 to TRBJ2-3; D is unclear. This CDR3 is 15 amino acids long. V was cut by 1 base and J by 0 bases, with 8 bases left in between. From germline, CDR1 is SGHVS and CDR2 FNYEAQ. The CDR3 loop is CASSLVSSSTDTQYF. In DNA, the CDR3 is TGTGCCAGCAGCTTAGTTAGCTCTAGCACAGATACGCAGTATTTT.

This chain links TRBV4-1 with TRBJ1-2, with D maybe TRBD1 (6 bases). The CDR3 length is 15 residues. V lost 8 bases and J 7 bases, leaving 23 bases between the germline ends. CDR1 and CDR2 from the germline V gene are MGHRA and YSYEKL. The CDR3 nucleotides read TGCGCCAGCCACGGGACTAGATCAGGGGATAGTGGCTACACCTTC. Translating it yields CASHGTRSGDSGYTF.

This clone was observed once. The J gene is TRBJ1-4, the V gene TRBV25-1, with D maybe TRBD1 (5 bases). The CDR3 extends over 15 amino acids. Germline values: CDR1 MGHDK, CDR2 SYGVNS. V lost 3 bases and J lost 4, with 12 bases in between. DNA of the CDR3: TGTGCCAGCAGTGATACAGGAGACGGTAATGAAAAACTGTTTTTT. It is translated as CASSDTGDGNEKLFF.

The sample holds one count of this clone. V gene TRBV6-4 combines with J gene TRBJ1-1; D not certain. This CDR3 has 14 residues. Trimming removed 0 bases at V and 5 bases at J, with 10 bases between. Germline V CDR1 and CDR2: MRHNA, SNTAGT. The DNA for the CDR3 is TGTGCCAGCAGTGACTCGAGCGGCGGAACTGAAGCTTTCTTT. Amino acid sequence: CASSDSSGGTEAFF.